These 15 T cell receptor beta chains share one sample of origin, sequenced in a study of T cell responses to AZD1222 COVID-19 vaccine. Sequencing was performed with immunoSEQ multiplex PCR; in TCRdb, only in-frame clones are kept and a portion is missing. In the table there are fewer than 130,000 clones, around 81% of which are singletons. This specimen consisted of peripheral blood, obtained on day 0 of AZD1222 vaccination. The receptors come from an adult in good health.

The V and J genes are TRBV2 and TRBJ2-5; 8 nucleotides agree with TRBD2. Germline lookup yields CDR1 SNHLY and CDR2 FYNNEI. The CDR3 loop spans 14 amino acids. With 6 bases clipped from V and 5 bases from J, the junction kept 8 bases outside the gene matches. CDR3: CASRLSGSSETQYF. CDR3 DNA sequence: TGTGCCAGCAGACTCAGCGGGAGTTCGGAGACCCAGTACTTC.

The chain carries TRBV6-5 and TRBJ2-7, with unresolved D. CDR1 and CDR2 (germline): MNHEY, SVGAGI. The CDR3 has 15 residues. V was clipped by 6 bases and J by 6 bases, with 21 bases between them. DNA of the CDR3: TGTGCCAGCAGCCTGAAGTGGTCTAGTCGGGTCGAGCAGTACTTC. The encoded protein is CASSLKWSSRVEQYF.

The chain recombines TRBV18 with TRBJ2-2, with 8 bases aligning to TRBD2. V lost 6 bases to trimming and J lost 1 base; unmatched junction nucleotides: 7. Germline values: CDR1 KGHSH, CDR2 LQKENI. The CDR3 is made up of 16 amino acids. The CDR3 protein is CASSQPGLGNTGELFF. CDR3 coding DNA: TGTGCCAGCTCGCAACCGGGACTAGGGAACACCGGGGAGCTGTTTTTT.

CDR3 sequence: CASSVTSGGAVNEQFF. The CDR3 DNA sequence: TGTGCCAGCAGCGTAACTAGCGGGGGAGCTGTCAATGAGCAGTTCTTC. This chain links TRBV9 with TRBJ2-1, with TRBD2 identical over 11 bases. Unmatched junction bases numbered 6, after V lost 1 base and J lost 6 bases. The CDR3 spans 16 residues. The V gene's germline CDR1 is SGDLS and CDR2 YYNGEE.

The chain combines TRBV28 with TRBJ2-7, with D unresolved. The CDR3 is 13 residues long. Germline CDR1 is MDHEN and CDR2 is SYDVKM. With 5 bases removed from V and 6 bases from J, the gap between germline ends came to 14 bases. The CDR3 DNA follows: TGTGCCAGCAGTATCCCGGCAGCACCCGAGCAGTACTTC. Amino acids: CASSIPAAPEQYF.

The V and J genes are TRBV28 and TRBJ1-2; a weak D match, TRBD1 (6 bases). Per germline, CDR1 MDHEN and CDR2 SYDVKM. V was clipped by 5 bases and J by 7 bases, with 14 bases between them. The length of the CDR3 is 13 residues. The CDR3 DNA reads TGTGCCAGCAGTAAGCAGGGGATGGGTGGCTACACCTTC. Residues: CASSKQGMGGYTF.

This clone was counted once. This sequence joins TRBV28 and TRBJ2-3; D ambiguous. CDR1 and CDR2 (germline): MDHEN, SYDVKM. The germline V and J ends were trimmed by 0 bases and 4 bases, with 14 bases remaining between them. This CDR3 is built from 16 residues. The CDR3 sequence is CASSLWDVQRADTQYF. CDR3 DNA: TGTGCCAGCAGTTTATGGGACGTCCAAAGGGCAGATACGCAGTATTTT.

The chain is built from TRBV27 and TRBJ1-1, with D unclear. V was cut by 11 bases and J by 1 base, with 14 bases left in between. Germline values: CDR1 MNHEY, CDR2 SMNVEV (reference sequence). There are 13 residues in the CDR3. DNA of the CDR3: TGTGCCGGGCGACCGCAGCCGAACACTGAAGCTTTCTTT. Protein: CAGRPQPNTEAFF.

The chain joins TRBV7-9 to TRBJ1-5, with 8 nucleotides matching TRBD1. V trimming: 5 bases; J trimming: 2 bases; junction bases outside the gene matches: 8. Germline loops: CDR1 SEHNR, CDR2 FQNEAQ (reference sequence). The CDR3 is 16 residues long. CDR3: CASSHDRGDGNQPQHF. CDR3 sequence (DNA): TGTGCCAGCAGCCACGACAGGGGAGATGGCAATCAGCCCCAGCATTTT.

This clone was picked up many times. This chain connects TRBV7-2 to TRBJ1-3, with 9 bases identical to TRBD1. Losses at the gene ends were 5 bases for V and 6 bases for J; bases not matched to a gene: 5. The CDR3 runs 14 residues. CDR1 SGHTA and CDR2 FQGNSA come from the germline V gene. CDR3 coding DNA: TGTGCCAGCAGCCCCGGGACAGGGATAAACACCATATATTTT. Protein product: CASSPGTGINTIYF.

The chain uses TRBV7-2 and TRBJ1-3, with 10 positions matching TRBD1. Germline loops: CDR1 SGHTA, CDR2 FQGNSA. Trimming took 3 bases from V and 2 from J; bases not matched to a gene: 4. This CDR3 has 16 amino acids. The CDR3 loop reads CASSFRDRGAGNTIYF. The CDR3 coding sequence is TGTGCCAGCAGCTTCCGGGACAGGGGAGCTGGAAACACCATATATTTT.

The J gene is TRBJ1-1, the V gene TRBV28, with a tentative D call TRBD1 (5 bases). The V end was cut by 7 bases, the J end by 5 bases, with 23 bases between. CDR3 length: 16 residues. The germline V gene has CDR1 MDHEN and CDR2 SYDVKM. Here the CDR3 reads CASTLGWRGGETEAFF. CDR3 nucleotides: TGTGCCAGCACCTTGGGATGGAGGGGTGGAGAGACTGAAGCTTTCTTT.

The chain is built from TRBV12-3 or TRBV12-4 and TRBJ1-2; 7 bases align to TRBD1. The CDR3 loop spans 13 amino acids. V lost 6 bases, J lost 8 bases, and 9 bases stayed unmatched. CDR3 coding DNA: TGTGCCAGCAGGCCCAGGGGGAGTAACGGCTACACCTTC. Its protein is CASRPRGSNGYTF.

This clone was observed a handful of times. The CDR3 DNA is TGTGCCAGCAGGCGACAGGGGAACGGGCAGCCCCAGCATTTT. It specifies CASRRQGNGQPQHF. The chain is built from TRBV27 and TRBJ1-5; 8 bases are shared with TRBD1. CDR1 and CDR2 (germline): MNHEY, SMNVEV (reference sequence). The length of the CDR3 is 14 residues. With 6 bases clipped from V and 7 bases from J, the junction kept 8 bases outside the gene matches.

The J gene is TRBJ2-7, the V gene TRBV20-1, with TRBD2 identical over 7 bases. With V trimmed by 4 bases and J by 11 bases, 8 bases remained unmatched. Per the germline V gene, CDR1 is DFQATT and CDR2 is SNEGSKA (reference sequence). This CDR3 has 11 residues. DNA for the CDR3: TGCAGTGCTACCCTCGGGGGGAACGAGTACTTC. Its translation: CSATLGGNEYF.